The 23 T cell receptor beta chains presented below share a single source sample, sequenced in a study of T cell therapy after organ transplantation. These TCRs' antigens remain unknown. Produced via immunoSEQ multiplex PCR; TCRdb's table is partial and in-frame only. The data hold some 48,000 clones, with about 95% observed a single time. Here the sequenced sample was CD8+ T cells from blood, taken before autologous CMV-specific T cell therapy. The origin of the receptors is a human patient who had received a solid organ transplant and had CMV disease.

V usage is TRBV4-3 and J usage is TRBJ2-7, with a possible D match to TRBD2 (5 bases). Trimming removed 1 base at V and 3 bases at J, with 16 bases between. The CDR3 runs 16 residues. Germline loops: CDR1 LGHNA, CDR2 YSLEER. CDR3 in DNA: TGCGCCAGCAGCCAAGCAATGGCAGCGGAAAGCTACGAGCAGTACTTC. Its protein product is CASSQAMAAESYEQYF.

The CDR3 region has the DNA TGTGCCAGCAGGCCACTAGCTTTGGGCTACGAGCAGTACTTC. It translates to CASRPLALGYEQYF. This chain connects TRBV6-5 to TRBJ2-7, with a tentative D call TRBD2 (6 bases). Trimming left V 6 bases short and J 3 bases short, with 15 bases between. This CDR3 spans 14 amino acids. In germline, CDR1 is MNHEY, CDR2 SVGAGI.

V gene TRBV7-6 combines with J gene TRBJ2-5; 9 nucleotides line up with TRBD1. V lost 4 bases, J lost 3 bases, and 9 bases stayed unmatched. CDR1 and CDR2 from the germline V gene are SGHVS and FNYEAQ. The CDR3 is made up of 16 amino acids. CDR3 protein: CASSYSPRQGEETQYF. The CDR3 region has the DNA TGTGCCAGCAGCTACTCCCCTCGACAGGGGGAAGAGACCCAGTACTTC.

The chain couples TRBV21-1 to TRBJ1-5. TRBV21-1 constitutes a pseudogene. CDR3 length: 14 residues. CDR3 protein: CASSKVVRNQPQHF. The DNA of the CDR3 is TGTGCCAGCAGCAAAGTGGTAAGAAATCAGCCCCAGCATTTT.

The chain couples TRBV7-9 to TRBJ2-7, with 8 bases matching TRBD1. The CDR3 is 14 amino acids. After removal of 6 bases from V and 2 bases from J, the junction contained 6 bases not matched to a gene. Germline CDR1 SEHNR, CDR2 FQNEAQ (reference sequence). The CDR3 DNA reads as TGTGCCAGCAGGGGACAGGAACCCACCTACGAGCAGTACTTC. As protein: CASRGQEPTYEQYF.

The genes are TRBV6-1 and TRBJ2-4, with D perhaps assigned TRBD1 or TRBD2 (6 bases each). Trimming cost V 4 bases and J 0 bases, with 16 bases left between them. The CDR3 runs 17 residues. Germline V gene lookup returns CDR1 MNHNS and CDR2 SASEGT. This chain's CDR3 is CASSGGAGRVAKNIQYF. DNA for the CDR3: TGTGCCAGCAGTGGGGGGGCTGGCCGTGTAGCCAAAAACATTCAGTACTTC.

V gene TRBV13 combines with J gene TRBJ2-7; TRBD1 is a possible D gene (5 bases). Trimming took off 5 bases at V and 5 bases at J, with 10 bases between the two ends. The CDR3 loop spans 12 amino acids. Germline V gene data show CDR1 as PRHDT and CDR2 as FYEKMQ (reference sequence). CDR3 nucleotides: TGTGCCAGCAGCGCAGGACACGACGAGCAGTACTTC. Translated: CASSAGHDEQYF.

This clone was counted a few times. The chain links TRBV19 to TRBJ1-1; 8 bases fit TRBD1. CDR1 is LNHDA and CDR2 is SQIVND in the germline V gene (reference sequence). V trimming: 5 bases; J trimming: 8 bases; junction bases outside the gene matches: 10. The CDR3 contains 14 residues. This chain's CDR3 is CASSDSGGEVEAFF. The CDR3 nucleotides are TGTGCCAGTAGTGACTCAGGGGGCGAAGTGGAAGCTTTCTTT.

The genes are TRBV2 and TRBJ2-1; 8 bases align to TRBD1. Germline-derived CDR1 and CDR2 are SNHLY and FYNNEI. The CDR3 has 15 residues. Trimming cost V 5 bases and J 6 bases; bases outside gene matches: 9. The CDR3 nucleotides read TGTGCCAGCAGTAATCCAGACAGGGGTGGCAATGAGCAGTTCTTC. This translates into CASSNPDRGGNEQFF.

The CDR3 loop reads CASSLAGLYGYTF. The CDR3 DNA is TGTGCCAGCAGCTTAGCGGGGTTATATGGCTACACCTTC. The chain combines TRBV7-9 with TRBJ1-2, with D unclear. Germline V CDR1 and CDR2: SEHNR, FQNEAQ (reference sequence). V lost 0 bases and J 5 bases, leaving 7 bases between the germline ends. The CDR3 is 13 amino acids. The full variable domain, in which reference TRBV7-9 and TRBJ1-2 provide the parts outside the CDR3, is DTGVSQNPRHKITKRGQNVTFRCDPISEHNRLYWYRQTLGQGPEFLTYFQNEAQLEKSRLLSDRFSAERPKGSFSTLEIQRTEQGDSAMYLCASSLAGLYGYTFGSGTRLTVV.

The rearrangement uses TRBV7-9 and TRBJ1-1; D not resolved. Germline-derived CDR1 and CDR2 are SEHNR and FQNEAQ (reference sequence). The V end lost 5 bases, the J end lost 5 bases, and 9 bases lay between the germline ends. This CDR3 spans 12 amino acids. This chain's CDR3 is CASSPGSTEAFF. The CDR3 DNA reads TGTGCCAGCAGCCCCGGGAGTACTGAAGCTTTCTTT.

The chain is built from TRBV6-5 and TRBJ2-7, with TRBD1 as a possible D gene (5 bases). V was clipped by 4 bases and J by 1 base, with 11 bases between them. The CDR3 has 14 residues. Germline CDR1 reads MNHEY; CDR2 reads SVGAGI. The CDR3 nucleotides read TGTGCCAGCAGTTCCTCGGACAATTCCTACGAGCAGTACTTC. It translates to CASSSSDNSYEQYF.

The J gene is TRBJ1-2, the V gene TRBV1. TRBV1 is tagged as a pseudogene. This CDR3 region has 15 residues. CDR3 residues: CTSSPPGRRYYGYTF. CDR3 nucleotides: TGCACCAGCAGCCCCCCCGGACGCCGTTACTATGGCTACACCTTC.

By share of the sample, this clone is medium-sized (0.01 to 0.1%). V gene TRBV4-2 combines with J gene TRBJ2-7; no definite D call. The CDR3 sequence is 15 residues long. The V gene lost 0 bases and the J gene lost 4 bases, with 13 bases spanning the gap. Germline CDR1 reads LGHNA; CDR2 reads YNFKEQ. The CDR3 coding sequence is TGTGCCAGCAGCCAAGATCTTCAGCCTTGGTACGAGCAGTACTTC. Protein product: CASSQDLQPWYEQYF.

This clone has more than one count but fewer than ten. V usage is TRBV18 and J usage is TRBJ1-1; D is possibly TRBD1 (6 bases). The CDR3 runs to 13 residues. The germline V gene has CDR1 KGHSH and CDR2 LQKENI. V lost 4 bases, J lost 5 bases, and 11 bases lay in between. CDR3 nucleotide sequence: TGTGCCAGCTCACTCGACAGGCGGACTGAAGCTTTCTTT. It translates to CASSLDRRTEAFF.

This clone turned up a few times. The chain is built from TRBV6-1 and TRBJ1-1, with D uncertain. The CDR3 runs to 13 residues. The germline V and J ends were trimmed by 4 bases and 1 base, with 7 bases remaining between them. Germline lookup yields CDR1 MNHNS and CDR2 SASEGT. The CDR3 DNA reads TGTGCCAGCAGTGGAGTAGAGAACACTGAAGCTTTCTTT. Residues: CASSGVENTEAFF.

The chain uses TRBV6-5 and TRBJ1-2; D not resolved. The CDR3 contains 15 residues. Trimming left V 5 bases short and J 8 bases short, with 21 bases between. CDR1 and CDR2 (germline): MNHEY, SVGAGI. CDR3 in DNA: TGTGCCAGCAGTCCGAGAGGGTTTCCTCAGAGGGGCTACACCTTC. Amino acids: CASSPRGFPQRGYTF.

V usage is TRBV5-1 and J usage is TRBJ2-2, with D maybe TRBD2 (6 bases). CDR3 length: 17 residues. Germline V gene lookup returns CDR1 SGHRS and CDR2 YFSETQ. Trimming stripped 4 bases from V and 6 bases from J, with 22 bases between. The CDR3 nucleotides are TGCGCCAGCAGCCCAGGACTCGGGCGGGATTTTTCCGGGGAGCTGTTTTTT. Its translation is CASSPGLGRDFSGELFF.

V gene TRBV19 combines with J gene TRBJ1-1; D not certain. The CDR3 runs to 14 residues. Trimming stripped 3 bases from V and 1 base from J, with 9 bases between. Germline V gives CDR1 LNHDA, CDR2 SQIVND (reference sequence). The CDR3 nucleotides are TGTGCCAGTAGTATGGACCCCACGAACACTGAAGCTTTCTTT. Its protein product is CASSMDPTNTEAFF.

V is TRBV5-8 and J is TRBJ2-1; D uncertain. Looked up from germline, CDR1 is SGHTS and CDR2 is YDEGEE. V was shortened by 0 bases and J by 5 bases, with 9 bases between the two germline ends. The CDR3 covers 14 residues. CDR3 in DNA: TGTGCCAGCAGCTTGGATGGTCTCCACAATGAGCAGTTCTTC. Its translation is CASSLDGLHNEQFF.

The chain has TRBV4-2 and TRBJ1-1, with 11 positions matching TRBD1. Germline V gene data show CDR1 as LGHNA and CDR2 as YNFKEQ. V gave up 1 base and J gave up 5 bases; unmatched junction bases: 3. This CDR3 contains 15 residues. The chain's CDR3 is CASSQAGQGATEAFF. The CDR3 DNA reads as TGTGCCAGCAGCCAAGCAGGACAGGGGGCAACTGAAGCTTTCTTT.

J is TRBJ2-7 and V is TRBV4-1, with TRBD2 matching 10 bases. This CDR3 has 16 amino acids. CDR1 and CDR2 (germline): MGHRA, YSYEKL. Unmatched junction bases numbered 4, after V lost 0 bases and J lost 2 bases. The CDR3 here is CASSQEGLAGAYEQYF. The CDR3 coding sequence is TGCGCCAGCAGCCAAGAAGGTCTAGCGGGAGCCTACGAGCAGTACTTC.

The V gene is TRBV9, the J gene TRBJ2-3; no clear D. The V and J ends lost 0 bases and 0 bases respectively, with 11 bases between them. This CDR3 is built from 16 residues. Germline CDR1 is SGDLS and CDR2 is YYNGEE. The CDR3 region is CASSVGQPVSTDTQYF. The CDR3 DNA reads TGTGCCAGCAGCGTAGGGCAGCCGGTTAGCACAGATACGCAGTATTTT.